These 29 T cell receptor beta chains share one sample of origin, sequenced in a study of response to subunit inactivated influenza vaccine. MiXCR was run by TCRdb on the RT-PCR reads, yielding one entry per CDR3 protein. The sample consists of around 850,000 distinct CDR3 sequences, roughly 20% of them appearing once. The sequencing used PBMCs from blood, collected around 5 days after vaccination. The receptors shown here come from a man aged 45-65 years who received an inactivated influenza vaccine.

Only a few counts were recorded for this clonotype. The CDR3 region has the DNA TGCAGTGCTAGAGATTGGGGCAACTACGAGCAGTACTTC. Its translation is CSARDWGNYEQYF. This chain joins TRBV20-1 and TRBJ2-7, with D maybe TRBD1 (5 bases). Germline values: CDR1 DFQATT, CDR2 SNEGSKA (reference sequence). This CDR3 region has 13 residues. With 0 bases removed from V and 3 bases from J, the gap between germline ends came to 9 bases.

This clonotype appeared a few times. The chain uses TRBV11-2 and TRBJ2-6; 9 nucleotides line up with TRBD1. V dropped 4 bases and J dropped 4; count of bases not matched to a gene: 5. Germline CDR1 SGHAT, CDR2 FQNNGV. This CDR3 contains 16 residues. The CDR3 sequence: CASSSWTGVGANVLTF. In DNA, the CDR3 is TGTGCCAGCAGCTCATGGACAGGGGTCGGGGCCAACGTCCTGACTTTC. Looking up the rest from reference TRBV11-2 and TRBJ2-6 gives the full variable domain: EAGVAQSPRYKIIEKRQSVAFWCNPISGHATLYWYQQILGQGPKLLIQFQNNGVVDDSQLPKDRFSAERLKGVDSTLKIQPAKLEDSAVYLCASSSWTGVGANVLTFGAGSRLTVL.

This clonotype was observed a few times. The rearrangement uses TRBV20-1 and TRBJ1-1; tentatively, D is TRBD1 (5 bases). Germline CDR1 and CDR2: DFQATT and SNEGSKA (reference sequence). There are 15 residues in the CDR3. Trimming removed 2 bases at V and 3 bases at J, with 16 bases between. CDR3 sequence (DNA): TGCAGTGCTAGACCCCAGACAGCTCGGCACACTGAAGCTTTCTTT. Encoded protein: CSARPQTARHTEAFF.

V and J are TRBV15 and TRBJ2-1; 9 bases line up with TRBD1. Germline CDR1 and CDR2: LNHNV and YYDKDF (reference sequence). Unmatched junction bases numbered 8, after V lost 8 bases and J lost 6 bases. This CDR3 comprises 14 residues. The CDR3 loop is CATQTGQGRNEQFF. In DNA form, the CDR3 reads TGTGCCACCCAGACGGGACAGGGACGCAATGAGCAGTTCTTC. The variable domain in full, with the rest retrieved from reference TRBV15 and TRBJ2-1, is DAMVIQNPRYQVTQFGKPVTLSCSQTLNHNVMYWYQQKSSQAPKLLFHYYDKDFNNEADTPDNFQSRRPNTSFCFLDIRSPGLGDTAMYLCATQTGQGRNEQFFGPGTRLTVL.

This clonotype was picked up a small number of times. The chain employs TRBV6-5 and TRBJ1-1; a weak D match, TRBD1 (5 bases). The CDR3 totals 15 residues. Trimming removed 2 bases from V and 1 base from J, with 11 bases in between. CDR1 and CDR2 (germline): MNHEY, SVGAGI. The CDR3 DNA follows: TGTGCCAGCAGTTACGGGGCAACTCGGAACACTGAAGCTTTCTTT. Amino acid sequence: CASSYGATRNTEAFF.

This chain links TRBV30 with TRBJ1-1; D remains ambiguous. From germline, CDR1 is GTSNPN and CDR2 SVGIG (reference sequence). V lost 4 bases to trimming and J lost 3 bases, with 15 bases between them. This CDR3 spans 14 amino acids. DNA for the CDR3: TGTGCCTGGACCCAAAACGGGGAGTACACTGAAGCTTTCTTT. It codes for CAWTQNGEYTEAFF.

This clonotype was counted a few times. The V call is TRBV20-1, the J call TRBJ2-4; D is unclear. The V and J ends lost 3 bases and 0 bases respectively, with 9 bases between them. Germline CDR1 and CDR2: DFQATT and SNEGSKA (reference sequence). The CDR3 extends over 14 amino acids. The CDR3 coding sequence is TGCAGTGCTAGCCTCTCGGGAGCCAAAAACATTCAGTACTTC. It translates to CSASLSGAKNIQYF.

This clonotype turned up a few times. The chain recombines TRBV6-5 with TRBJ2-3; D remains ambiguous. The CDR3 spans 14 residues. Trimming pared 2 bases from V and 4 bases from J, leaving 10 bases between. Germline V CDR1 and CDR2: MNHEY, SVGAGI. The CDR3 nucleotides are TGTGCCAGCAGTTACACCGCCCAGGCAGATACGCAGTATTTT. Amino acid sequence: CASSYTAQADTQYF.

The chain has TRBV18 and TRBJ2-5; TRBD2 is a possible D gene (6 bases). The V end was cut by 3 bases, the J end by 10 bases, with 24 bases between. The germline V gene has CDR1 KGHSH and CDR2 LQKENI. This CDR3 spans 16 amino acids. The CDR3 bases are TGTGCCAGCTCACCGCTTACCGGGACTGACTTGAATAGCCAGTACTTC. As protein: CASSPLTGTDLNSQYF.

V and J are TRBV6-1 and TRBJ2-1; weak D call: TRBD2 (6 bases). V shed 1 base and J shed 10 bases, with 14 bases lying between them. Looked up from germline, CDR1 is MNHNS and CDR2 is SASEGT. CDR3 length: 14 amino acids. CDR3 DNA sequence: TGTGCCAGCAGTGAAGGTTGGACTAACATCGAGCAGTTCTTC. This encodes CASSEGWTNIEQFF.

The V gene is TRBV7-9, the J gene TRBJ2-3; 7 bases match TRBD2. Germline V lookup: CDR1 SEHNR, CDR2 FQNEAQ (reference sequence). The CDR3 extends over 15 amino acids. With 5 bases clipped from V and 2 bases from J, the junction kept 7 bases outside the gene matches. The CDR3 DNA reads TGTGCCAGCAGCCAGCTAGCGGTTCTCACAGATACGCAGTATTTT. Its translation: CASSQLAVLTDTQYF.

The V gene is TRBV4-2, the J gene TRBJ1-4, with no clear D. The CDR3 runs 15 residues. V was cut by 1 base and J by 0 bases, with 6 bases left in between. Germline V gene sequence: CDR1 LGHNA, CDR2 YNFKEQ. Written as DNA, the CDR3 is TGTGCCAGCAGCCAAGTGGTCCCAACTAATGAAAAACTGTTTTTT. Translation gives CASSQVVPTNEKLFF.

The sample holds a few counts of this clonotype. As DNA, the CDR3 is TGTGCCAGCAGCCCGACCCTTAGCGGGAGAGGTCAAGAGACCCAGTACTTC. It specifies CASSPTLSGRGQETQYF. The genes are TRBV7-6 and TRBJ2-5, with 9 bases that match TRBD2. This CDR3 is built from 17 residues. Germline V gives CDR1 SGHVS, CDR2 FNYEAQ. Germline trimming cut 5 bases from V and 2 bases from J; bases unmatched to any gene: 12.

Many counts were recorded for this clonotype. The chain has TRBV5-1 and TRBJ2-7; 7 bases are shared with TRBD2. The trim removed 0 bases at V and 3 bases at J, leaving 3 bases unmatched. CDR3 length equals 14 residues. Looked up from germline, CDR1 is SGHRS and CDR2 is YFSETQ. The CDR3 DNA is TGCGCCAGCAGCTTGGCCGGGGGGTACTACGAGCAGTACTTC. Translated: CASSLAGGYYEQYF.

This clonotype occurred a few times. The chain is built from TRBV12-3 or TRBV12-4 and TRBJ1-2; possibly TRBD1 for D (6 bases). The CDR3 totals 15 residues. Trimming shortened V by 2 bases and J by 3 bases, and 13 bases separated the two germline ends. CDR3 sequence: CASSLWGPQDYGYTF. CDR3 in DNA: TGTGCCAGCAGTTTATGGGGGCCACAGGACTATGGCTACACCTTC.

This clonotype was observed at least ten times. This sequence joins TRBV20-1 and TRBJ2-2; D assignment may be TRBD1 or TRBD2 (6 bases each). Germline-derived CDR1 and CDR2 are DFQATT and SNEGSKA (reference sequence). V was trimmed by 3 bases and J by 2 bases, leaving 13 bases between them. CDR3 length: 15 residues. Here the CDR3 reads CSASRGPLNTGELFF. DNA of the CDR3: TGCAGTGCTAGTCGGGGGCCACTCAACACCGGGGAGCTGTTTTTT.

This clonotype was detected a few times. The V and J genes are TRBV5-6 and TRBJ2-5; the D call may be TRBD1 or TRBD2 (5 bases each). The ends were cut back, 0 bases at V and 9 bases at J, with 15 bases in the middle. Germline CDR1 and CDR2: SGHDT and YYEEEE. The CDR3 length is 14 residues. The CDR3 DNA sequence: TGTGCCAGCAGCTTGGAATGGGACGCTGGGGCCCAGTACTTC. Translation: CASSLEWDAGAQYF.

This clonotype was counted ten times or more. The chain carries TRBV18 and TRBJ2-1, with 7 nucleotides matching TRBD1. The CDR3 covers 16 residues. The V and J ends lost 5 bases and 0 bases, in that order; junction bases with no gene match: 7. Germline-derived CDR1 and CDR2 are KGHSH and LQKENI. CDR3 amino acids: CASSTRTGSSYNEQFF. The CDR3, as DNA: TGTGCCAGCTCAACTCGGACAGGAAGCTCCTACAATGAGCAGTTCTTC.

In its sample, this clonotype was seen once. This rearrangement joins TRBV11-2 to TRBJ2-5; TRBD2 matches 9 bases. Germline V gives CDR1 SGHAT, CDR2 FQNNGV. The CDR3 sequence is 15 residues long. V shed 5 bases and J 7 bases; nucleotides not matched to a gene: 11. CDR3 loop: CASSQTAGGGLTQYF. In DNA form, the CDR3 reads TGTGCCAGCAGCCAAACAGCGGGGGGTGGGTTGACCCAGTACTTC.

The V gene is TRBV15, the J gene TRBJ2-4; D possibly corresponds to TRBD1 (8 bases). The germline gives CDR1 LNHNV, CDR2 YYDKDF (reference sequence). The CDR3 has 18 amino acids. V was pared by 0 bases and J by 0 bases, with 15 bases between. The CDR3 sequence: CATSREQGGPVAKNIQYF. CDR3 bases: TGTGCCACCAGCAGAGAACAGGGGGGGCCGGTAGCCAAAAACATTCAGTACTTC.

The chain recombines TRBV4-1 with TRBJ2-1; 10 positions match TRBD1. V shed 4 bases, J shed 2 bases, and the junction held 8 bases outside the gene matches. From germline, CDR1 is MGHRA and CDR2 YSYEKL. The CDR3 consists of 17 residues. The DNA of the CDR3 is TGCGCCAGCAGCCCCCCTAACGACAGGGGGCCCTACAATGAGCAGTTCTTC. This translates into CASSPPNDRGPYNEQFF.

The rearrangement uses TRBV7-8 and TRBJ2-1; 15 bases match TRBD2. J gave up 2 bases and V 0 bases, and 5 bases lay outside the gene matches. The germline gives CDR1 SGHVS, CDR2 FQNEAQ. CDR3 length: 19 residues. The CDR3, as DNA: TGTGCCAGCAGCTTAGCGATAAGGACTAGCGGGAGGGCCTACAATGAGCAGTTCTTC. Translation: CASSLAIRTSGRAYNEQFF.

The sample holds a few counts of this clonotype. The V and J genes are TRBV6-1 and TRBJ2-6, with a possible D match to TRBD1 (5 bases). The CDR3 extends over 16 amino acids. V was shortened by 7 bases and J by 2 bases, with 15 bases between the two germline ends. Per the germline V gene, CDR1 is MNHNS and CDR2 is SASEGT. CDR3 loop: CASTVFGQAGANVLTF. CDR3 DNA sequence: TGTGCCAGCACTGTTTTCGGACAAGCTGGGGCCAACGTCCTGACTTTC.

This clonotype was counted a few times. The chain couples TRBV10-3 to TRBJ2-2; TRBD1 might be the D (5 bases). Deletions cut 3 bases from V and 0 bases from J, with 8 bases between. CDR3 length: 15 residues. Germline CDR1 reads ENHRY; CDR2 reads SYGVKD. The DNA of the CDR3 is TGTGCCATCAGTGAAGGCAGGGCGAACACCGGGGAGCTGTTTTTT. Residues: CAISEGRANTGELFF.

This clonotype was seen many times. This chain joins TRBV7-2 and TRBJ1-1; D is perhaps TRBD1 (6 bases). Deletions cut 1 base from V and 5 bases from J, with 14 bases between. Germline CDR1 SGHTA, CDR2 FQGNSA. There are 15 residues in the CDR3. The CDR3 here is CASSLGGGAWTEAFF. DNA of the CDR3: TGTGCCAGCAGCTTAGGAGGGGGGGCATGGACTGAAGCTTTCTTT. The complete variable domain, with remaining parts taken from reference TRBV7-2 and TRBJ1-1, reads GAGVSQSPSNKVTEKGKDVELRCDPISGHTALYWYRQSLGQGLEFLIYFQGNSAPDKSGLPSDRFSAERTGGSVSTLTIQRTQQEDSAVYLCASSLGGGAWTEAFFGQGTRLTVV.

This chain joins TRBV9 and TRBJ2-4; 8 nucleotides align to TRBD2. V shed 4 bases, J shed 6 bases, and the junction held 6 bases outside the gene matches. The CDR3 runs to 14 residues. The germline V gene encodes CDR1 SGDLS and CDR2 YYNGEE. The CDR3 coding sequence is TGTGCCAGCAGCCCCGGGGGGGGAGTAAACATTCAGTACTTC. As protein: CASSPGGGVNIQYF.

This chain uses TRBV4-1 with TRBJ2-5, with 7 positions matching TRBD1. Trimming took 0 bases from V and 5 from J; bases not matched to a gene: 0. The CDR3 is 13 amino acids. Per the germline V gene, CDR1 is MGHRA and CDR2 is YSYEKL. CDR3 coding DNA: TGCGCCAGCAGCCAAGAGGACAGGGAGACCCAGTACTTC. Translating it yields CASSQEDRETQYF.

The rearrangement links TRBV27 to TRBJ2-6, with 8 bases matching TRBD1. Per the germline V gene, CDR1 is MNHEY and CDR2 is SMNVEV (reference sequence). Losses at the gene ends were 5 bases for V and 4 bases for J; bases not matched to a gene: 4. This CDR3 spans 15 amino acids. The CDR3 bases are TGTGCCAGCAGTCTCAGGGGGCTAGGGGCCAACGTCCTGACTTTC. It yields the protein CASSLRGLGANVLTF. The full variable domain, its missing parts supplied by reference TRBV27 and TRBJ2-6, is EAQVTQNPRYLITVTGKKLTVTCSQNMNHEYMSWYRQDPGLGLRQIYYSMNVEVTDKGDVPEGYKVSRKEKRNFPLILESPSPNQTSLYFCASSLRGLGANVLTFGAGSRLTVL.

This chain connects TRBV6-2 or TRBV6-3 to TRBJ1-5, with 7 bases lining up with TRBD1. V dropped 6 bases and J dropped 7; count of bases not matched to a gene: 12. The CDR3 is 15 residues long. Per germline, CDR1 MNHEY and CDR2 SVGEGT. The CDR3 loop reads CASSYPQTGWQPQHF. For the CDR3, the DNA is TGTGCCAGCAGCTACCCTCAGACAGGGTGGCAGCCCCAGCATTTT.